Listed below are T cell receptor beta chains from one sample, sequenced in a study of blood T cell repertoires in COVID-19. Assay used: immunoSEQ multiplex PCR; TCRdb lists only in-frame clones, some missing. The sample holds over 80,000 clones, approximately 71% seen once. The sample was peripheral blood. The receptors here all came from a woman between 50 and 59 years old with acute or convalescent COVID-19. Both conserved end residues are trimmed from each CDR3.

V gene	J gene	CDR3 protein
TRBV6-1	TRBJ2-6	ASSDLRTSGGGSGANVLT
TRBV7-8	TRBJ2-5	ASSSSRETQY
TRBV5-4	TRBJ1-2	ASSSDRASNYGYT
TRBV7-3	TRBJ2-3	ASSRTSASTDTQY
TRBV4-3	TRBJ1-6	ASSQDYEQGMAPLH
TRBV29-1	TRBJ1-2	SGGQGVGYGYT
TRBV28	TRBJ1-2	ASEQGGYGYT
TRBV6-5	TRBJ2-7	ASSYHGEQY
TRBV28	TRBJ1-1	ASSPSVTGTPNTEAF
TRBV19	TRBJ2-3	ASTSDRVADTQY
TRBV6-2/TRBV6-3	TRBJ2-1	ASSYSTLAGANEQF
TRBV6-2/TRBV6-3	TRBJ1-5	ASSYWSPGSNQPQH
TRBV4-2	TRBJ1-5	ASSQDIGRGNQPQH
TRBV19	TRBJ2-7	ASSRGRDENEQY
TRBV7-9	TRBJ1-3	ASSVDSIFSGNTIY
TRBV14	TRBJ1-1	ASSLTTGTACF
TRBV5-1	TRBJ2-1	ASSRQAGDNEQF
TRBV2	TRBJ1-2	ASSETVGSGVGYT
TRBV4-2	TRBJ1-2	ASSLASGGYT
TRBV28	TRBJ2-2	ASSLSSAGELF
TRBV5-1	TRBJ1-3	ASSSGTGERNTIY
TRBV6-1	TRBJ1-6	ASSEVRMNNSPLH
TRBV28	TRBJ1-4	ASSSPNRVLDEKLF
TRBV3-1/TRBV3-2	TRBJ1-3	ASSQDRGTDSGNTIY
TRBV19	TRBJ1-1	ASSSHSGGTEAF
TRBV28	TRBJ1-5	ASMTPAGQPQH
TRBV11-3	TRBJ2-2	ASSLGLDTGELF
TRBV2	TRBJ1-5	ASSVIQGQNQPQH
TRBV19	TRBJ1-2	ASSTYQGRGGYT
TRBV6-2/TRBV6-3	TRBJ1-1	ASSLPLGSTEAF
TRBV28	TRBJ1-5	ASIEGGTGYGQPQH
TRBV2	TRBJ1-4	ASSGRPTEGEKLF
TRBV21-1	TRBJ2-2	ASSLRTRDRGPSTGELF
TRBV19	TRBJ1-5	ASSTRTGVNQPQH
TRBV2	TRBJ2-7	ASSVGASSYEQY
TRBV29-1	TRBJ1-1	STLTGLTEAF
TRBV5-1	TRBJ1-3	ASSLNTQGNTIY
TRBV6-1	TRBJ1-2	ASSELTGTYGYT
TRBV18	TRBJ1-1	ASSPRRGENTEAF
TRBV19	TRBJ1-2	ASSSTGEDYGYT
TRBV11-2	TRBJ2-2	ASSLMDRGNTGELF
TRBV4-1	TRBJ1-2	ASSQVIGLEDYT
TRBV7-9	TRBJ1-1	ASSLEGAVEAF
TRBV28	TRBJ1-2	ASSPDGRNYGYT
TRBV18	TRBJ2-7	ASSPPLRAHEQY
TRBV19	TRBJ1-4	ASKRGREKLF
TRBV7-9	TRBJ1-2	ASSATGQGARGYT
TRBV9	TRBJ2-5	ASSVGTEPRTQY
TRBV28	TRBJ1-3	ASTQAGSSSGNTIY
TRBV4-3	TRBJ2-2	ASSQGVGVNTGELF
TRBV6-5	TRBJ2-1	ASSIAGGYNEQF
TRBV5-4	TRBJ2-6	ASSFASGAGANVLT
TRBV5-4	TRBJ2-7	ASSDGRGSPLLYEQY
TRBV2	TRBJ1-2	ASIRDRGDGYT
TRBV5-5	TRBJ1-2	ASSSPTDRVGYT
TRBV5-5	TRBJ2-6	ASSLAGANVLT
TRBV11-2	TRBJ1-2	ASSLDLGSITNYGYT